A single sample is the source of the 29 T cell receptor beta chains below, sequenced in a study of CD8 T cells in ankylosing spondylitis. Study-wide results and caveats: For ankylosing spondylitis blood, a TCR beta motif of 7 or 8 highly homologous variants appeared characteristic.

One entry per CDR3 protein results from TCRdb running MiXCR on the 5' RACE reads. Of more than 650,000 distinct CDR3 sequences in the sample, around 11% were seen once. For these TCRs, the target antigens are not known. Sequenced input: blood, either unsorted or a sorted T cell fraction (not recorded which). The source of these receptors is a male donor with ankylosing spondylitis.

This clonotype was counted at least ten times. The chain employs TRBV6-5 and TRBJ1-1; D is uncertain. V lost 1 base, J lost 3 bases, and 0 bases lay in between. CDR3 length: 11 amino acids. Germline values: CDR1 MNHEY, CDR2 SVGAGI. The CDR3 region is CASSYYTEAFF. In DNA form, the CDR3 reads TGTGCCAGCAGTTACTACACTGAAGCTTTCTTT.

The CDR3 DNA sequence: TGTGCCAGCTCACCCATAGGAGACGGCGGGGAGCTGTTTTTT. Amino acid sequence: CASSPIGDGGELFF. This chain connects TRBV18 to TRBJ2-2; D remains unclear. Germline V lookup: CDR1 KGHSH, CDR2 LQKENI. The CDR3 contains 14 residues. Trimming left V 3 bases short and J 7 bases short, with 12 bases between.

This clonotype has a handful of counts. This sequence joins TRBV20-1 and TRBJ1-5; 7 bases match TRBD1. The CDR3 is made up of 14 amino acids. V gave up 5 bases and J gave up 2 bases; unmatched junction bases: 6. Per the germline V gene, CDR1 is DFQATT and CDR2 is SNEGSKA (reference sequence). DNA for the CDR3: TGCAGTGCTGACAGGGAGTCGGGCAATCAGCCCCAGCATTTT. Encoded protein: CSADRESGNQPQHF.

The sample holds a few counts of this clonotype. The chain uses TRBV6-1 and TRBJ1-4; D remains ambiguous. This CDR3 has 13 residues. Germline CDR1 is MNHNS and CDR2 is SASEGT. Trimming removed 7 bases from V and 6 bases from J, with 12 bases in between. CDR3 protein: CASTEKGYEKLFF. CDR3 in DNA: TGTGCCAGCACCGAAAAGGGTTATGAAAAACTGTTTTTT.

Ten or more counts support this clonotype. V usage is TRBV29-1 and J usage is TRBJ2-1, with 10 bases lining up with TRBD2. The junction had 7 bases not matched to a gene; V was cut back by 7 bases and J by 1 base. This CDR3 spans 15 amino acids. The germline CDR1 and CDR2 sequences are SQVTM and ANQGSEA. The CDR3 here is CSADPSGSSYNEQFF. The CDR3 nucleotides read TGCAGCGCCGATCCTAGCGGGAGTTCCTACAATGAGCAGTTCTTC.

This clonotype showed up just a few times. The chain employs TRBV5-1 and TRBJ2-5; no firm D call. Deletions cut 8 bases from V and 2 bases from J, with 13 bases between. CDR1 and CDR2 from the germline V gene are SGHRS and YFSETQ. The CDR3 sequence is 13 residues long. CDR3 sequence reads: CASLGRRQETQYF. The CDR3 DNA is TGCGCCAGTTTGGGAAGAAGACAAGAGACCCAGTACTTC.

This clonotype occurred a few times. This sequence joins TRBV5-1 and TRBJ2-2, with 7 bases matching TRBD2. Germline V gene lookup returns CDR1 SGHRS and CDR2 YFSETQ. The trim removed 3 bases at V and 2 bases at J, leaving 4 bases unmatched. CDR3 length: 15 amino acids. The CDR3 loop reads CASSWGTTNTGELFF. The CDR3 nucleotides are TGCGCCAGCAGCTGGGGGACTACCAACACCGGGGAGCTGTTTTTT.

CDR3 in amino acids: CASSYSMAWGTVTKQETQYF. CDR3 sequence (DNA): TGTGCCAGCAGTTACTCGATGGCTTGGGGAACCGTTACAAAACAAGAGACCCAGTACTTC. The chain has TRBV6-2 or TRBV6-3 and TRBJ2-5; D gene unclear. CDR1 is MNHEY, CDR2 SVGEGT, per germline. The length of the CDR3 is 20 residues. With 0 bases removed from V and 2 bases from J, the gap between germline ends came to 25 bases.

The chain joins TRBV20-1 to TRBJ1-4; D may be TRBD1 (6 bases). Germline V gene sequence: CDR1 DFQATT, CDR2 SNEGSKA (reference sequence). The length of the CDR3 is 13 residues. V was trimmed by 5 bases and J by 7 bases, leaving 14 bases between them. CDR3 protein: CSAWDTNGEKLFF. The CDR3 DNA reads as TGCAGTGCTTGGGACACCAACGGTGAAAAACTGTTTTTT.

This clonotype was seen only a few times. The chain links TRBV18 to TRBJ2-1, with 15 bases lining up with TRBD2. V dropped 3 bases and J dropped 0; count of bases not matched to a gene: 12. The CDR3 contains 21 residues. Germline lookup yields CDR1 KGHSH and CDR2 LQKENI. CDR3 loop: CASSPNLGLAGGPSSYNEQFF. Here the CDR3 DNA reads TGTGCCAGCTCACCTAACCTGGGACTAGCGGGGGGCCCGAGCTCCTACAATGAGCAGTTCTTC.

The chain joins TRBV20-1 to TRBJ1-4, with 7 bases that match TRBD1. Losses at the gene ends were 1 base for V and 7 bases for J; bases not matched to a gene: 3. CDR1 and CDR2 (germline): DFQATT, SNEGSKA (reference sequence). The CDR3 runs 13 residues. CDR3: CSARVTGAEKLFF. Written as DNA, the CDR3 is TGCAGTGCTAGAGTTACAGGGGCTGAAAAACTGTTTTTT.

This clonotype was found many times. The chain is built from TRBV10-3 and TRBJ1-5; 10 nucleotides align to TRBD1. Per germline, CDR1 ENHRY and CDR2 SYGVKD. The V gene end was trimmed by 10 bases and the J gene end by 6 bases; junction bases not matched to a gene: 9. This CDR3 is built from 14 residues. CDR3: CATSPRDRGQPQHF. The CDR3 DNA is TGTGCCACCTCGCCCCGGGACAGGGGTCAGCCCCAGCATTTT.

The chain couples TRBV7-6 to TRBJ2-5, with D uncertain. Germline lookup yields CDR1 SGHVS and CDR2 FNYEAQ. CDR3 length: 15 residues. The V gene lost 1 base and the J gene lost 4 bases, with 13 bases spanning the gap. CDR3 in DNA: TGTGCCAGCAGCTTAGTGGGAAGGGCACTAGAGACCCAGTACTTC. Amino acid sequence: CASSLVGRALETQYF. Full variable domain (outside the CDR3, taken from reference TRBV7-6 and TRBJ2-5): GAGVSQSPRYKVTKRGQDVALRCDPISGHVSLYWYRQALGQGPEFLTYFNYEAQQDKSGLPNDRFSAERPEGSISTLTIQRTEQRDSAMYRCASSLVGRALETQYFGPGTRLLVL.

The sample holds a few counts of this clonotype. The junction does not match germline at one end; this may be a read error. This rearrangement joins TRBV18 to TRBJ2-1, with 9 bases that match TRBD1. This CDR3 has 16 amino acids. Germline V gene lookup returns CDR1 KGHSH and CDR2 LQKENI. CDR3: CASSLLLGQGYDEQFF. The CDR3 DNA reads TGTGCCAGCTCACTTCTCCTGGGACAGGGCTACGATGAGCAGTTCTTC.

The table lists this clonotype with a few counts. The chain links TRBV6-2 or TRBV6-3 to TRBJ2-2; D is possibly TRBD2 (6 bases). The germline gives CDR1 MNHEY, CDR2 SVGEGT. This CDR3 has 15 amino acids. V was pared by 1 base and J by 7 bases, with 13 bases between. The CDR3 sequence is CASSYLREVHGELFF. In DNA, the CDR3 is TGTGCCAGCAGTTACTTGCGGGAAGTACACGGGGAGCTGTTTTTT.

This clonotype has ten or more counts. The chain is built from TRBV20-1 and TRBJ2-5; D might be TRBD2 (6 bases). The CDR3 covers 13 residues. The V gene lost 3 bases and the J gene lost 5 bases, with 13 bases spanning the gap. Germline V gene sequence: CDR1 DFQATT, CDR2 SNEGSKA (reference sequence). The CDR3 DNA sequence: TGCAGTGCTAGGCGGGGAGAATATGAGACCCAGTACTTC. It encodes CSARRGEYETQYF.

This clonotype was counted many times. The chain has TRBV28 and TRBJ2-5; 7 bases align to TRBD1. J gave up 4 bases and V 7 bases, and 12 bases lay outside the gene matches. Germline V gives CDR1 MDHEN, CDR2 SYDVKM. CDR3 length equals 15 residues. In nucleotides, the CDR3 is TGTGCCAGCACCCCTGTATGGGGACAGACAGAGACCCAGTACTTC. Amino acids: CASTPVWGQTETQYF.

This clonotype appeared a few times. The rearrangement joins TRBV7-2 to TRBJ2-7; perhaps TRBD1 as D (8 bases). V was shortened by 5 bases and J by 9 bases, with 20 bases between the two germline ends. From germline, CDR1 is SGHTA and CDR2 FQGNSA. The CDR3 sequence is 14 residues long. The DNA for the CDR3 is TGTGCCAGCAGCACTTACAGGGGGGGGAGTAGGCAGTACTTC. The encoded protein is CASSTYRGGSRQYF.

This clonotype was counted only a few times. The chain links TRBV27 to TRBJ2-1, with D hard to call. Germline lookup yields CDR1 MNHEY and CDR2 SMNVEV (reference sequence). The length of the CDR3 is 12 residues. Between the trimmed V and J ends, which lost 5 bases and 2 bases, there was a span of 4 bases. CDR3: CASSEPYNEQFF. The CDR3 DNA reads TGTGCCAGCAGTGAGCCCTACAATGAGCAGTTCTTC.

Many counts were recorded for this clonotype. J is TRBJ1-3 and V is TRBV9; D gene uncertain. CDR1 and CDR2 (germline): SGDLS, YYNGEE. CDR3 size: 16 residues. With 0 bases removed from V and 0 bases from J, the gap between germline ends came to 10 bases. The CDR3 sequence: CASSVAPGSSGNTIYF. The CDR3 DNA sequence: TGTGCCAGCAGCGTAGCGCCAGGATCCTCTGGAAACACCATATATTTT. The whole variable domain, filled in from reference TRBV9 and TRBJ1-3, reads DSGVTQTPKHLITATGQRVTLRCSPRSGDLSVYWYQQSLDQGLQFLIQYYNGEERAKGNILERFSAQQFPDLHSELNLSSLELGDSALYFCASSVAPGSSGNTIYFGEGSWLTVV.

This clonotype was seen a handful of times. The J gene is TRBJ2-5, the V gene TRBV7-2; D not certain. V shed 5 bases and J shed 3 bases, with 10 bases lying between them. Germline V gene sequence: CDR1 SGHTA, CDR2 FQGNSA. The CDR3 is made up of 13 amino acids. The CDR3 DNA is TGTGCCAGCAGCGTGGCCAGAGAAGAGACCCAGTACTTC. It specifies CASSVAREETQYF. Supplemented by reference TRBV7-2 and TRBJ2-5, the full variable domain reads GAGVSQSPSNKVTEKGKDVELRCDPISGHTALYWYRQSLGQGLEFLIYFQGNSAPDKSGLPSDRFSAERTGGSVSTLTIQRTQQEDSAVYLCASSVAREETQYFGPGTRLLVL.

The chain is built from TRBV4-1 and TRBJ2-6, with D possibly matching TRBD1 (6 bases). Looked up from germline, CDR1 is MGHRA and CDR2 is YSYEKL. The V end was cut by 1 base, the J end by 4 bases, with 11 bases between. The CDR3 runs to 16 residues. CDR3 region: CASSQGTVSGANVLTF. As DNA, the CDR3 is TGCGCCAGCAGCCAAGGGACAGTCTCAGGGGCCAACGTCCTGACTTTC.

The chain has TRBV7-3 and TRBJ1-2; D gene unclear. The V end lost 1 base, the J end lost 6 bases, and 15 bases lay between the germline ends. The CDR3 covers 15 residues. CDR1 and CDR2 (germline): SGHTA, FQGTGA. CDR3 nucleotides: TGTGCCAGCAGCTTAAGGGCGGGAGGCGGGGATGGCTACACCTTC. Its translation: CASSLRAGGGDGYTF.

This clonotype was detected a few times. V is TRBV28 and J is TRBJ1-1; tentative D call: TRBD1 (5 bases). Germline V gene lookup returns CDR1 MDHEN and CDR2 SYDVKM. CDR3 size: 15 residues. Trimming removed 5 bases from V and 3 bases from J, with 16 bases in between. This CDR3 is CASSPPGGGDTEAFF. The CDR3 nucleotides are TGTGCCAGCAGTCCACCCGGGGGAGGGGACACTGAAGCTTTCTTT. Combining the CDR3 with reference TRBV28 and TRBJ1-1 gives the whole variable domain DVKVTQSSRYLVKRTGEKVFLECVQDMDHENMFWYRQDPGLGLRLIYFSYDVKMKEKGDIPEGYSVSREKKERFSLILESASTNQTSMYLCASSPPGGGDTEAFFGQGTRLTVV.

This clonotype was recorded a few times. The chain links TRBV12-3 or TRBV12-4 to TRBJ2-5; D is possibly TRBD2 (6 bases). The CDR3 extends over 14 amino acids. The V end was cut by 6 bases, the J end by 3 bases, with 14 bases between. In DNA, the CDR3 is TGTGCCAGCAGCCGGAGGGTTTTGGAAGAGACCCAGTACTTC. Translation: CASSRRVLEETQYF.

This clonotype was detected only a few times. One end of the junction is discordant with germline, which a read error may explain. This chain uses TRBV7-2 with TRBJ2-3; perhaps D is TRBD1 or TRBD2 (7 bases each). CDR1 is SGHTA and CDR2 is FQGNSA in the germline V gene. CDR3 length equals 15 residues. The CDR3 nucleotides read TGTGCCAGCAGGTGGAGGGCAGGGGGGGCAGATACGCCGTATTTT. It codes for CASRWRAGGADTPYF.

This clonotype was seen more than once but under ten times. The chain carries TRBV6-5 and TRBJ2-2, with 11 bases matching TRBD2. The length of the CDR3 is 15 residues. CDR1 and CDR2 (germline): MNHEY, SVGAGI. J lost 7 bases, V lost 6 bases, and 7 bases had no gene match. The CDR3 DNA reads as TGTGCCAGCAGCTTACTAGCGGGAGAGGTCGGGGAGCTGTTTTTT. The encoded protein is CASSLLAGEVGELFF.

The chain recombines TRBV20-1 with TRBJ1-6, with 10 nucleotides matching TRBD1. V lost 3 bases, J lost 3 bases, and 2 bases stayed unmatched. CDR3 length: 15 amino acids. Per germline, CDR1 DFQATT and CDR2 SNEGSKA (reference sequence). CDR3 protein: CSARTGGYYNSPLHF. The CDR3, as DNA: TGCAGTGCTAGGACAGGGGGCTACTATAATTCACCCCTCCACTTT.

This clonotype has a count of ten or more. The chain links TRBV7-9 to TRBJ1-5; D might be TRBD1 (6 bases). The length of the CDR3 is 16 residues. Trimming left V 5 bases short and J 2 bases short, with 16 bases between. Germline CDR1 is SEHNR and CDR2 is FQNEAQ (reference sequence). In nucleotides, the CDR3 is TGTGCCAGCAGCGCGGGGACAACCCGGGGCAATCAGCCCCAGCATTTT. Amino acid sequence: CASSAGTTRGNQPQHF. Together with reference TRBV7-9 and TRBJ1-5, the CDR3 gives the full variable domain: DTGVSQNPRHKITKRGQNVTFRCDPISEHNRLYWYRQTLGQGPEFLTYFQNEAQLEKSRLLSDRFSAERPKGSFSTLEIQRTEQGDSAMYLCASSAGTTRGNQPQHFGDGTRLSIL.